Listed below are T cell receptor beta chains from one sample, sequenced in a study of shared clonotypes between healthy human individuals. TCRdb keeps only in-frame clones here, not all; method: immunoSEQ multiplex PCR. The sample shows a few million clones, just over 90% of them seen only once. Input material: naive CD4+ T cells sorted from blood. Receptors were obtained from a young man in good health. Each CDR3 is given with its conserved first and last residue. Each record gives: D gene, clone size, V gene, J gene, CDR3 protein, CDR3 DNA. D genes are given only for firm matches. Some rows mark clone size as missing; the rest say once, few, many or name a class of expanded clone.

-	once	TRBV6-5	TRBJ2-7	CASSYSGRSYEQYF	TGTGCCAGCAGTTACTCAGGCAGGAGTTACGAGCAGTACTTC
-	once	TRBV30	TRBJ1-4	CACRVFAANEKLFF	TGTGCGTGCCGAGTGTTCGCGGCGAATGAAAAACTGTTTTTT
TRBD1	-	TRBV10-3	TRBJ2-2	CAISGNTGTGYSGELFF	TGTGCCATCAGTGGAAATACCGGGACAGGGTACTCCGGGGAGCTGTTTTTT
-	-	TRBV7-9	TRBJ1-5	CASSFWATQPQHF	TGTGCCAGCAGCTTTTGGGCCACTCAGCCCCAGCATTTT
-	-	TRBV6-1	TRBJ1-3	CASSEESGNTIYF	TGTGCCAGCAGTGAAGAATCTGGAAACACCATATATTTT
-	-	TRBV7-9	TRBJ2-1	CASSQMGSEQFF	TGTGCCAGCAGTCAGATGGGATCTGAGCAGTTCTTC
TRBD1	-	TRBV18	TRBJ2-2	CASSPPIPGQGTGELFF	TGTGCCAGCTCACCACCCATCCCGGGACAGGGCACCGGGGAGCTGTTTTTT
-	-	TRBV6-1	TRBJ2-7	CASSEAGTYEQYF	TGTGCCAGCAGTGAAGCAGGGACCTACGAGCAGTACTTC
-	-	TRBV4-1	TRBJ2-2	CASSQVGRGWANTGELFF	TGCGCCAGCAGCCAAGTGGGCAGGGGTTGGGCGAACACCGGGGAGCTGTTTTTT
-	-	TRBV18	TRBJ1-4	CASSPPNRAYNEKLFF	TGTGCCAGCTCACCGCCCAACAGGGCTTATAATGAAAAACTGTTTTTT
-	-	TRBV14	TRBJ2-7	CASSQVPGEQYF	TGTGCCAGCAGCCAAGTCCCGGGCGAGCAGTACTTC
TRBD2	-	TRBV27	TRBJ2-1	CASSFTSGSTYNEQFF	TGTGCCAGCAGTTTTACAAGCGGGAGTACCTACAATGAGCAGTTCTTC
-	-	TRBV5-1	TRBJ2-7	CASSSLGGWEQYF	TGCGCCAGCAGCTCTTTGGGGGGCTGGGAGCAGTACTTC
-	-	TRBV18	TRBJ1-1	CASSREGPNTEAFF	TGTGCCAGCTCAAGGGAGGGGCCGAACACTGAAGCTTTCTTT
-	-	TRBV30	TRBJ1-6	CAWSVLISYNSPLHF	TGTGCCTGGAGTGTACTTATCTCCTATAATTCACCCCTCCACTTT
-	-	TRBV5-1	TRBJ1-1	CASTPLTGSEAFF	TGCGCCAGCACCCCGTTAACGGGCTCTGAAGCTTTCTTT
-	-	TRBV6-1	TRBJ1-1	CASRQPGDGPEAFF	TGTGCCAGCAGGCAGCCGGGAGATGGGCCTGAAGCTTTCTTT
-	-	TRBV2	TRBJ1-1	CASSPGRATGNTEAFF	TGTGCCAGCAGTCCCGGGAGGGCCACAGGGAACACTGAAGCTTTCTTT
TRBD1	-	TRBV30	TRBJ2-7	CAWSVPGQGDEQYF	TGTGCCTGGAGTGTACCGGGACAGGGCGACGAGCAGTACTTC
TRBD1	-	TRBV7-9	TRBJ2-7	CASSLTGDDYEQYF	TGTGCCAGCAGCTTAACAGGGGACGACTACGAGCAGTACTTC
-	-	TRBV10-2	TRBJ1-2	CASSEDRTNYGYTF	TGCGCCAGCAGTGAGGACAGGACAAACTATGGCTACACCTTC
TRBD1	-	TRBV10-3	TRBJ1-2	CAISEWGQDGYTF	TGTGCCATCAGTGAGTGGGGACAGGATGGCTACACCTTC
TRBD1	-	TRBV5-1	TRBJ2-7	CASSLAVGTGERTYEQYF	TGCGCCAGCAGCTTGGCCGTCGGGACAGGGGAAAGAACCTACGAGCAGTACTTC
-	once	TRBV4-1	TRBJ2-7	CASSQEGYYEQYF	TGCGCCAGCAGCCAAGAGGGGTACTACGAGCAGTACTTC
-	-	TRBV5-1	TRBJ2-5	CASSLGIQGQGETQYF	TGCGCCAGCAGCTTGGGAATCCAGGGGCAGGGAGAGACCCAGTACTTC
-	-	TRBV6-5	TRBJ1-6	CASSYFPDQNSPLHF	TGTGCCAGCAGTTACTTTCCGGACCAAAATTCACCCCTCCACTTT
-	few	TRBV11-2	TRBJ1-6	CASSLDQGSLHF	TGTGCCAGCAGCTTAGATCAGGGATCCCTCCACTTT
-	few	TRBV7-9	TRBJ1-1	CASSLSGSTEAFF	TGTGCCAGCAGCTTATCAGGGTCCACTGAAGCTTTCTTT
TRBD1	-	TRBV5-4	TRBJ1-2	CASWDQPGQTTNYGYTF	TGTGCCAGCTGGGATCAACCGGGACAGACGACGAACTATGGCTACACCTTC
TRBD1	-	TRBV6-6	TRBJ2-1	CASSWTGAPPSEQFF	TGTGCCAGCAGTTGGACAGGGGCCCCCCCATCAGAGCAGTTCTTC
-	-	TRBV4-3	TRBJ2-5	CASSQRTLIGETQYF	TGCGCCAGCAGCCAACGGACACTAATAGGGGAGACCCAGTACTTC
TRBD1	-	TRBV4-1	TRBJ1-6	CASSQGTQGRVYSPLHF	TGCGCCAGCAGCCAAGGAACACAGGGGAGGGTTTATTCACCCCTCCACTTT
TRBD2	-	TRBV7-2	TRBJ2-3	CASSRRGLAGGGSTDTQYF	TGTGCCAGCAGCCGACGCGGACTAGCGGGAGGCGGTAGCACAGATACGCAGTATTTT
-	-	TRBV4-3	TRBJ1-1	CASSQARGNTEAFF	TGCGCCAGCAGCCAAGCTCGGGGGAACACTGAAGCTTTCTTT
-	few	TRBV7-9	TRBJ2-2	CASSSTNTGELFF	TGTGCCAGCAGCTCAACGAACACCGGGGAGCTGTTTTTT
-	-	TRBV5-1	TRBJ2-5	CASSPRDGAQTQYF	TGCGCCAGCAGTCCACGGGACGGAGCCCAGACCCAGTACTTC
-	-	TRBV18	TRBJ2-7	CASSPSQNTYEQYF	TGTGCCAGCTCACCTTCCCAAAATACCTACGAGCAGTACTTC
TRBD2	-	TRBV4-1	TRBJ2-5	CASSQGLAGVMWETQYF	TGCGCCAGCAGCCAAGGTCTAGCGGGAGTGATGTGGGAGACCCAGTACTTC
-	-	TRBV7-3	TRBJ2-1	CASSLTVTNEQFF	TGTGCCAGCAGCTTAACGGTAACGAATGAGCAGTTCTTC
TRBD1	-	TRBV27	TRBJ2-1	CASSPRDRAYNEQFF	TGTGCCAGCAGTCCCCGGGACAGGGCCTACAATGAGCAGTTCTTC
-	-	TRBV19	TRBJ1-5	CASKTPGWNGNQPQHF	TGTGCCAGTAAAACTCCGGGATGGAACGGCAATCAGCCCCAGCATTTT
-	-	TRBV6-6	TRBJ2-7	CASSTSVGGSYEQYF	TGTGCCAGCAGTACATCGGTCGGTGGGTCCTACGAGCAGTACTTC
-	-	TRBV21-1	TRBJ2-3	CASSKGRGPATDTQYF	TGTGCCAGCAGCAAAGGCCGGGGTCCAGCCACAGATACGCAGTATTTT
-	-	TRBV28	TRBJ1-2	CASSGGGAADYGYTF	TGTGCCAGCAGTGGGGGGGGCGCAGCTGACTATGGCTACACCTTC
TRBD1	-	TRBV10-1	TRBJ2-3	CASSESGTGPSTDTQYF	TGCGCCAGCAGTGAGTCAGGGACAGGGCCTAGCACAGATACGCAGTATTTT